This record looks at one T cell receptor (beta chain) sequence and its context. Its specific antigen is unknown. The data belong to a study of cytomegalovirus exposure and HLA in healthy donors (TCRdb year 2017). For context, the study as a whole: In an earlier analysis of 587 of the donors, approximately 300 Gb of sequence data and 120 million or so unique TCR beta sequences from about 179 million T cells were reported. Across under 500 genotyped donors of the cohort, an average of approximately 200,000 unique TCR beta nucleotide sequences per donor were sequenced, and about a sixth of those sequences were non-productive. The T cell repertoires of around 730 subjects were profiled by immunosequencing and related to cytomegalovirus serostatus. Several DR-DQ haplotypes were treated as single units for association and clustering because of strong linkage in the cohort. The genetic ancestry cluster associated with self-reported Caucasian donors included over 65% of the roughly 360 genotyped donors. A later analysis re-examined previously published TCR beta repertoires from several hundred donors and added high-resolution HLA genotyping to investigate patterns of TCR occurrence. Donor age, sex, ethnicity and CMV serostatus were collected together with the repertoire data. In a later genetic analysis, genome-wide SNP genotypes for 398 of the 666 donors were used, and that subset was treated as a discovery cohort. The study was designed to test whether signatures of past pathogen exposure could be identified by cataloging public T cell receptors. Rather than using new phenotypic data, the later analysis identified candidate immune exposures from TCR beta sequences and from how often those sequences occurred across donors. To predict cytomegalovirus infection status, the study brought together high-throughput TCR immunosequencing, statistical association of individual TCRs with disease status, and machine learning. Every repertoire in the discovery cohort had been generated on one and the same sequencing platform. HLA typing included class I and class II loci at four-digit resolution. In an earlier analysis of 587 of the donors, high-throughput TCR beta sequencing was used to judge whether each TCR beta V gene segment behaved as functional or pseudogenic. Typing coverage differed by locus: A, B, C, DRB1 and DQB1 were typed in about 629-630 donors, DQA1 in roughly 500, DPA1 in around 600, and DPB1 in just under 490. An early release covering approximately 600 HLA-typed donors comprised 250 to 350 gigabases of sequencing data and around 80 million unique TCR sequences. A separate validation cohort of roughly 120 different subjects was used in addition to the roughly 640-subject first cohort.

Via the germline V gene (reference sequence), CDR1 is GTSNPN and CDR2 SVGIG. From the cysteine through the phenylalanine, the CDR3 covers 14 amino acids. Here the CDR3 DNA is all that survives: 42 bases in frame from base 1. For this chain, trimming is 1 base at the V end and 4 bases at the J end, and the number of junction bases without a gene match is 4. The receptor library was made with the immunoSEQ multiplex PCR assay. For the multiplex PCR, a mixture combining 60 forward primers for TCR Vbeta segments and 13 reverse primers for TCR Jbeta segments was used. A multiplex PCR assay on genomic DNA amplified the CDR3 region of rearranged TCR beta genes. The Illumina HiSeq System was used to sequence the amplified TCR beta libraries as 87-base-pair reads. The source study handled its data this way. A later analysis tallied 75 million to 95 million unique TCR beta chains across the 666 repertoires, and approximately 12 million of those chains were shared by two or more donors. Raw reads were error-corrected and collapsed into unique sequences with a nearest-neighbor algorithm that merged closely related sequences to remove PCR and sequencing errors. To assign V, D and J gene segments, CDR3 sequences were aligned to IMGT reference sequences. For a sequence to be retained, a match of at least six nucleotides was required to both a V gene segment and a J gene segment. A rearrangement was called productive if the CDR3 had no stop codons and remained in frame with V and J, and every other rearrangement was called non-productive. Following IMGT convention, CDR3 was defined as the stretch from the second conserved V-encoded cysteine up to the conserved J-encoded phenylalanine. In an earlier analysis of just under 600 of the donors, sequences lacking an unambiguous match to a single V gene segment were excluded. An earlier analysis of just under 600 of the donors called V segments functional above 56.7% productive rearrangements and segregating when the between-donor standard deviation exceeded 5%. A statistical classification framework was built to diagnose cytomegalovirus status from the catalog of TCR beta chain sequences. In a later analysis, TCR nucleotide sequences were compared against IMGT/GENE-DB human TR gene sequences so that V and J genes could be assigned. Using the TCRdist pipeline, a later analysis assigned CDR3 sequences along with most-parsimonious VDJ recombination scenarios. In a later analysis, each TCR beta chain was defined by its CDR3 amino acid sequence together with its V-gene family, and reads without a unique V-gene family were excluded. To address suspected cross-contamination and a sequencing artifact, a later analysis removed 592 highly shared, low-generation-probability nucleotide sequences. In a later analysis, a clonal expansion index was calculated for each public chain from normalized within-repertoire ranks of inferred template counts. A later analysis computed generation probabilities with a VDJ recombination model fitted to out-of-frame rearrangements, and checked the results against IGoR. In a later analysis, TCR-TCR, TCR-HLA and TCR-CMV co-occurrence was scored with hypergeometric tests, and a repertoire-size bias correction was applied to TCR pairs. To estimate false discovery rates, a later analysis permuted the HLA or CMV assignments 20 times. In a later analysis, co-occurring TCRs were grouped using DBSCAN, and TCRdist sequence similarity was added for clustering within HLA-allele-positive subsets. Repertoires with fewer than 30,000 or more than 120,000 public chains, plus five repertoires with anomalous nucleotide sharing, were excluded from co-occurrence clustering. TCRdb stores this immuneACCESS table with in-frame sequences only. Part of the clones is absent; in the studies checked, under half of the shortfall reflects unresolved V genes, and no reason is known for the rest. V and J calls and clone size are given by that table; D and trimming were obtained from the DNA. This sample's listing comprises under 70,000 clones. Clones ranked in the top ten supply roughly 2.3% of the sample.

What the work shows at the level of the full study, not this receptor alone: Assigning TCR associations to individual alleles was difficult when HLA alleles, especially DR and DQ, strongly co-occurred. HLA typing was unavailable for some donors at each locus, so association tests used only the typed subset. Because the 87-base-pair reads could not distinguish some IMGT-functional V segments, including TRBV6-2 and TRBV6-3, those segments were excluded. A group of highly shared sequence variants was considered likely to be a technical artifact of the sequencing pipeline. Compared with the roughly 700-donor mean, donors in an Asian-associated ancestry cluster had fewer N-insertions in productive TCRs, according to a later genetic analysis. In the study, around 160 TCR beta chains were listed as associated with cytomegalovirus. For the cohort, immune exposure information was limited to CMV serostatus. In a later analysis, HLA-associated TCR beta chains were found to be more clonally expanded and to have lower generation probabilities than equally common non-associated chains. Only TCR beta chains were sequenced in this cohort, and the absence of alpha or paired-chain data limited detectable features. In a later analysis, TCR association rates were found to vary across HLA loci, with the most associated TCRs seen for DRB1 alleles and the fewest for HLA-C alleles. According to a later analysis, most CMV-associated TCR beta chains appeared to be HLA-restricted, and the HLA associations seemed to be driven largely by CMV exposure. A further reported finding was that TCR beta sequences accurately predicted the HLA-A and HLA-B alleles for most subjects in the first cohort. Roughly uniform sequencing depth across donors was assumed in presence/absence analyses, although this assumption may not hold. Across donors, most TCR sequences were observed very rarely, whereas some public TCRs were present in many individuals. In a later genetic analysis, a missense DCLRE1C variant was associated with V-gene and J-gene trimming of TCR beta chains, and the association was replicated in an independent cohort. In a later analysis, several top co-occurrence clusters were reported to appear linked to parvovirus B19, influenza, CMV and Epstein-Barr virus. A later analysis associated 16,951 TCR beta sequences with specific HLA alleles at a false discovery rate of 0.05. In an earlier analysis of about 600 of the donors, most TCR beta V segments appeared in productive rearrangements about 90% or about 30% of the time, broadly matching IMGT annotations. The authors suggested that the approach could potentially be extended to other disease states and immunological phenotypes. A few of the identified cytomegalovirus-associated TCR beta chains were confirmed in vitro to be specific for cytomegalovirus antigens. The classifier was reported to diagnose cytomegalovirus status with high specificity and sensitivity in both the original cohort and the validation cohort. Because counts were too low, 15 to 20 rarely observed V segments, including chromosome 9 orphons, were excluded from the earlier analysis of 587 of the donors. Linkage disequilibrium might explain the correlated functional status among segregating V segments, but an unknown experimental factor could not be excluded.

The cohort was made up of approximately 670 healthy bone marrow donors. At the time of sampling, every cohort member was nominally healthy, though immune exposures that went unrecorded were likely present. The donor was CMV seropositive and was included in the group of 250 to 350 seropositive cohort members. A peripheral blood sample was provided by each donor, and peripheral blood mononuclear cells were used for TCR beta sequencing. The Qiagen DNeasy Blood Extraction Kit was used to extract genomic DNA from the blood cell samples. This clonotype originated in a female donor in good health and CMV-seropositive. The chain links TRBV30 with TRBJ2-1; 7 middle bases align to TRBD1. Source material: PBMCs. CDR3 reads: CAWSAGQEYNEQFF. The DNA is TGTGCCTGGAGTGCTGGACAGGAGTACAATGAGCAGTTCTTC.